This TCR beta chain was profiled in a study of cytomegalovirus exposure and HLA in healthy donors. Study at large: A subsequent analysis reported that the roughly 120 validation repertoires were produced on the same platform that had also been used for the roughly 700 first-cohort repertoires. Whole-study results and caveats: Cytomegalovirus association was assigned to about 180 TCR beta chains. One later analysis, an examination of the 90 to 150 validation repertoires, found that first-cohort TCR clusters tended to co-occur in them. Rare TCR sequences dominated, though some public TCRs recurred in many donors.

Repertoires were generated with immunoSEQ multiplex PCR, while TCRdb's copy carries only in-frame clones and drops some. The sample comprises 170,000 or so clones, roughly 85% of which are singletons, and roughly 15% rests with the top ten. This CDR3 comprises 15 residues. Germline loops: CDR1 SGHRS, CDR2 YFSETQ. V lost 0 bases, J lost 1 base, and 10 bases lay in between. On this clone itself: As yet, its antigen is unknown. The sample holds other DNA sequences that translate to the same CDR3.

The specimen was PBMCs. This rearrangement joins TRBV5-1 to TRBJ1-1; unclear D gene. The TCR sequence derives from a man between 18 and 35 years old in good health and CMV-seropositive. DNA for the CDR3: TGCGCCAGCAGCTTGGACGGGAGCCGGAACACTGAAGCTTTCTTT. Protein sequence: CASSLDGSRNTEAFF. Full variable domain (remainder filled in from reference TRBV5-1 and TRBJ1-1): KAGVTQTPRYLIKTRGQQVTLSCSPISGHRSVSWYQQTPGQGLQFLFEYFSETQRNKGNFPGRFSGRQFSNSRSEMNVSTLELGDSALYLCASSLDGSRNTEAFFGQGTRLTVV.